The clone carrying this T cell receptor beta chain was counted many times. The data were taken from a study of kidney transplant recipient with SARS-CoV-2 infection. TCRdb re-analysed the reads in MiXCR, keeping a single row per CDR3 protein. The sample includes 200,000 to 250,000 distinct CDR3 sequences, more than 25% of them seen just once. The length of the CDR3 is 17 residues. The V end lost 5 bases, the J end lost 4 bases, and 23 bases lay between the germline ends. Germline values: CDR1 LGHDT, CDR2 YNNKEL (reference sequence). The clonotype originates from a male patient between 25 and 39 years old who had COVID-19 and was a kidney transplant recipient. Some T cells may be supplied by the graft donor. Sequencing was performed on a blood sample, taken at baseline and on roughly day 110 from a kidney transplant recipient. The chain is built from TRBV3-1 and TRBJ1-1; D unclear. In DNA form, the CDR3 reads TGTGCCAGCAGCACTATCTGTCCCATTTCAATTCGCACTGAAGCTTTCTTT. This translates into CASSTICPISIRTEAFF.